Following are 32 T cell receptor beta chains from one sample sequenced in a study of OX40 agonist ivuxolimab in advanced cancers. Produced via immunoSEQ multiplex PCR; TCRdb's table is partial and in-frame only. The data hold about 20,000 clones, with roughly 83% observed a single time. Here the sequenced sample was CD4+ or CD8+ T cells sorted from blood, taken in a trial of the OX40 agonist ivuxolimab. These receptor sequences come from an adult with an advanced solid tumor such as melanoma, head and neck, liver or kidney cancer.

The CDR3 bases are TGTGCCAGCAGTTTCGCCAGCTATTCTGAGCAGTACTTC. Amino acids: CASSFASYSEQYF. J is TRBJ2-7 and V is TRBV27; D is unclear. Germline-derived CDR1 and CDR2 are MNHEY and SMNVEV (reference sequence). Deletions cut 3 bases from V and 7 bases from J, with 13 bases between. The CDR3 contains 13 residues.

The V and J genes are TRBV27 and TRBJ2-7; 8 bases fit TRBD1. This CDR3 has 15 amino acids. Germline-derived CDR1 and CDR2 are MNHEY and SMNVEV (reference sequence). The V and J ends lost 4 bases and 3 bases, in that order; junction bases with no gene match: 8. For the CDR3, the DNA is TGTGCCAGCAGTTCAAGACAGGGGATCCTCTACGAGCAGTACTTC. Translating gives CASSSRQGILYEQYF.

The chain joins TRBV5-6 to TRBJ2-7; 7 bases line up with TRBD2. The CDR3 extends over 12 amino acids. Unmatched junction bases numbered 5, after V lost 4 bases and J lost 7 bases. Germline CDR1 SGHDT, CDR2 YYEEEE. The CDR3 DNA sequence: TGTGCCAGCAGCCTACTAGCGCAGGAGCAGTACTTC. Translated: CASSLLAQEQYF. Complete variable domain (other parts from reference TRBV5-6 and TRBJ2-7): DAGVTQSPTHLIKTRGQQVTLRCSPKSGHDTVSWYQQALGQGPQFIFQYYEEEERQRGNFPDRFSGHQFPNYSSELNVNALLLGDSALYLCASSLLAQEQYFGPGTRLTVT.

CDR3 in amino acids: CASSQDRVVGQRGGPNTGELFF. The CDR3 region has the DNA TGTGCCAGCAGCCAAGATCGGGTTGTGGGCCAGCGGGGGGGCCCGAACACCGGGGAGCTGTTTTTT. The chain has TRBV4-2 and TRBJ2-2; 10 bases match TRBD2. CDR3 size: 22 residues. The V gene end was trimmed by 0 bases and the J gene end by 0 bases; junction bases not matched to a gene: 16. The germline V gene encodes CDR1 LGHNA and CDR2 YNFKEQ.

This chain links TRBV11-2 with TRBJ2-2; 12 bases agree with TRBD2. The CDR3 has 15 amino acids. Losses at the gene ends were 4 bases for V and 6 bases for J; bases not matched to a gene: 3. CDR1 is SGHAT, CDR2 FQNNGV, per germline. CDR3 sequence: CASSSTSGRPGELFF. The CDR3 DNA is TGTGCCAGCAGCTCGACTAGCGGGAGACCCGGGGAGCTGTTTTTT.

This chain uses TRBV5-1 with TRBJ1-2; TRBD1 agrees at 11 bases. The V gene end was trimmed by 2 bases and the J gene end by 7 bases; junction bases not matched to a gene: 7. The CDR3 consists of 15 residues. Germline V lookup: CDR1 SGHRS, CDR2 YFSETQ. The CDR3 sequence is CASSFKDRGLGGYTF. The DNA for the CDR3 is TGCGCCAGCAGCTTTAAGGACAGGGGGCTGGGTGGCTACACCTTC. Full variable domain (outside the CDR3, taken from reference TRBV5-1 and TRBJ1-2): KAGVTQTPRYLIKTRGQQVTLSCSPISGHRSVSWYQQTPGQGLQFLFEYFSETQRNKGNFPGRFSGRQFSNSRSEMNVSTLELGDSALYLCASSFKDRGLGGYTFGSGTRLTVV.

The chain is built from TRBV4-3 and TRBJ2-6; unclear D gene. Looked up from germline, CDR1 is LGHNA and CDR2 is YSLEER. The CDR3 runs to 17 residues. V shed 0 bases and J shed 0 bases, with 9 bases lying between them. This chain's CDR3 is CASSQDVWTSGANVLTF. The CDR3 nucleotides read TGCGCCAGCAGCCAAGATGTGTGGACCTCTGGGGCCAACGTCCTGACTTTC.

The chain is built from TRBV9 and TRBJ1-5, with D possibly TRBD1 on 5 matching bases. CDR1 is SGDLS and CDR2 is YYNGEE in the germline V gene. V was cut by 4 bases and J by 2 bases, with 13 bases left in between. This CDR3 comprises 15 residues. In DNA form, the CDR3 reads TGTGCCAGCAGCCCGGGGGTAGGGGGCAATCAGCCCCAGCATTTT. It translates to CASSPGVGGNQPQHF.

This clone was detected once. The chain combines TRBV4-3 with TRBJ2-4; 7 bases align to TRBD1. In germline, CDR1 is LGHNA, CDR2 YSLEER. The CDR3 covers 16 residues. V trimming: 0 bases; J trimming: 6 bases; junction bases outside the gene matches: 8. The CDR3 sequence: CASSQDGTRQGNIQYF. In DNA form, the CDR3 reads TGCGCCAGCAGCCAAGATGGGACCCGACAGGGAAACATTCAGTACTTC.

This sequence joins TRBV6-1 and TRBJ1-1; D remains unclear. CDR3 size: 13 residues. In germline, CDR1 is MNHNS, CDR2 SASEGT. V dropped 1 base and J dropped 8 bases, with 11 bases sitting between them. The chain's CDR3 is CASSEGRKVEAFF. For the CDR3, the DNA is TGTGCCAGCAGTGAAGGGCGGAAGGTGGAAGCTTTCTTT.

This clone was detected once. The V call is TRBV27, the J call TRBJ1-2, with 10 bases aligning to TRBD1. The CDR3 runs 13 residues. Germline-derived CDR1 and CDR2 are MNHEY and SMNVEV (reference sequence). The J segment lost 8 bases and the V segment lost 4 bases, leaving 4 bases of the junction unmatched. The DNA of the CDR3 is TGTGCCAGCAGTTGGGGACAGGGGCGCGGCTACACCTTC. Translation gives CASSWGQGRGYTF.

This chain links TRBV10-3 with TRBJ1-3; D gene ambiguous. Trimming took off 5 bases at V and 0 bases at J, with 2 bases between the two ends. There are 12 residues in the CDR3. Germline V CDR1 and CDR2: ENHRY, SYGVKD. CDR3 amino acids: CAISPSGNTIYF. The CDR3 bases are TGTGCCATCAGTCCCTCTGGAAACACCATATATTTT.

This sequence joins TRBV5-4 and TRBJ2-5, with 9 bases lining up with TRBD2. Germline assignment: CDR1 SGHNT and CDR2 YYREEE (reference sequence). The V and J ends lost 3 bases and 5 bases, in that order; junction bases with no gene match: 14. The CDR3 length is 17 residues. The CDR3 sequence: CASSSRRGGLVGETQYF. CDR3 nucleotides: TGTGCCAGCAGCTCGAGGCGGGGGGGCCTGGTGGGTGAGACCCAGTACTTC.

J is TRBJ1-1 and V is TRBV6-6, with D hard to call. CDR1 and CDR2 from the germline V gene are MNHNY and SVGAGI (reference sequence). V was pared by 4 bases and J by 6 bases, with 9 bases between. CDR3 length: 12 amino acids. CDR3 nucleotides: TGTGCCAGCAGTTCTAAGCTGGCTGAAGCTTTCTTT. This codes for CASSSKLAEAFF.

The CDR3, as DNA: TGTGCCAGCAATGGGGACATCGAAGAGACCCAGTACTTC. This encodes CASNGDIEETQYF. This chain links TRBV6-6 with TRBJ2-5; D may be TRBD1 (6 bases). V was pared by 7 bases and J by 3 bases, with 12 bases between. CDR3 length: 13 residues. Germline values: CDR1 MNHNY, CDR2 SVGAGI (reference sequence).

With regard to this clone: The same CDR3 is also encoded by other DNA sequences in this sample. The J gene is TRBJ1-4, the V gene TRBV6-5; 7 bases align to TRBD1. This CDR3 comprises 13 residues. The V and J ends lost 0 bases and 11 bases, in that order; junction bases with no gene match: 3. Germline CDR1 and CDR2: MNHEY and SVGAGI. The CDR3 nucleotides are TGTGCCAGCAGTTACTCTTCAGGGGGGAAACTGTTTTTT. Its translation is CASSYSSGGKLFF.

The chain recombines TRBV27 with TRBJ2-3, with 12 bases matching TRBD2. Germline values: CDR1 MNHEY, CDR2 SMNVEV (reference sequence). The CDR3 covers 15 residues. Trimming took 7 bases from V and 6 from J; bases not matched to a gene: 8. CDR3 sequence: CASTLAGGPSDTQYF. DNA of the CDR3: TGTGCCAGCACCCTAGCGGGAGGGCCCTCGGATACGCAGTATTTT.

The chain has TRBV27 and TRBJ2-7; possibly TRBD2 for D (6 bases). The germline V gene has CDR1 MNHEY and CDR2 SMNVEV (reference sequence). Trimming removed 8 bases from V and 2 bases from J, with 22 bases in between. CDR3 length: 16 residues. The CDR3 loop is CASSYLLAEGPYEQYF. The CDR3 DNA follows: TGTGCCAGCTCGTACCTTCTGGCGGAGGGGCCCTACGAGCAGTACTTC.

This clone was seen a few times. This chain's CDR3 is CATSTGRATNEKLFF. CDR3 sequence (DNA): TGTGCCACCAGCACCGGACGTGCAACTAATGAAAAACTGTTTTTT. This chain connects TRBV15 to TRBJ1-4, with D hard to call. The V gene's germline CDR1 is LNHNV and CDR2 YYDKDF (reference sequence). This CDR3 contains 15 residues. The V and J ends lost 4 bases and 0 bases respectively, with 9 bases between them.

This clone was seen once. V is TRBV27 and J is TRBJ2-5; D is ambiguous. Per the germline V gene, CDR1 is MNHEY and CDR2 is SMNVEV (reference sequence). Trimming cost V 7 bases and J 7 bases, with 13 bases left between them. This CDR3 has 12 amino acids. As DNA, the CDR3 is TGTGCCAGCACTTCTGCCCGTGGGACCCAGTACTTC. It specifies CASTSARGTQYF.

This sequence joins TRBV2 and TRBJ2-3; 8 bases match TRBD1. Per the germline V gene, CDR1 is SNHLY and CDR2 is FYNNEI. After removal of 6 bases from V and 2 bases from J, the junction contained 10 bases not matched to a gene. The CDR3 is 16 amino acids. CDR3: CASSPRGHPPTDTQYF. CDR3 in DNA: TGTGCCAGCAGCCCCAGGGGGCATCCCCCCACAGATACGCAGTATTTT.

The chain employs TRBV7-9 and TRBJ2-7; the D gene is possibly TRBD1 (6 bases). From germline, CDR1 is SEHNR and CDR2 FQNEAQ (reference sequence). The CDR3 runs to 15 residues. V lost 2 bases and J 6 bases, leaving 17 bases between the germline ends. This chain's CDR3 is CASSLSGGAFPEQYF. CDR3 in DNA: TGTGCCAGCAGCTTAAGTGGGGGCGCATTCCCCGAGCAGTACTTC.

The table lists this clone with a few counts. Here the CDR3 reads CASSPGTSVWETQYF. CDR3 DNA sequence: TGTGCCAGTAGTCCAGGGACTAGCGTCTGGGAGACCCAGTACTTC. This sequence joins TRBV19 and TRBJ2-5, with 10 bases fitting TRBD2. The ends lost 5 bases at V and 5 bases at J; junction bases unmatched: 8. Per the germline V gene, CDR1 is LNHDA and CDR2 is SQIVND (reference sequence). The CDR3 is made up of 15 amino acids.

This sequence joins TRBV9 and TRBJ1-2; 9 bases match TRBD1. Germline V CDR1 and CDR2: SGDLS, YYNGEE. The CDR3 is 15 amino acids. V lost 3 bases and J lost 3; bases outside the gene matches: 6. CDR3 sequence (DNA): TGTGCCAGCAGCGGGTGGGACAGGGCAGACTATGGCTACACCTTC. It encodes CASSGWDRADYGYTF.

The chain recombines TRBV2 with TRBJ2-5; 8 positions agree with TRBD2. Germline V gene sequence: CDR1 SNHLY, CDR2 FYNNEI. The CDR3 is made up of 13 amino acids. V dropped 8 bases and J dropped 5; count of bases not matched to a gene: 7. CDR3 DNA sequence: TGTGCCAGCCTCCGGGGGGGGGACGAGACCCAGTACTTC. Translating it yields CASLRGGDETQYF.

The chain uses TRBV9 and TRBJ2-3; 7 nucleotides match TRBD1. The CDR3 has 13 amino acids. The V and J ends lost 9 bases and 3 bases, in that order; junction bases with no gene match: 7. Looked up from germline, CDR1 is SGDLS and CDR2 is YYNGEE. The CDR3 coding sequence is TGTGCCACCTCCCGACAGGGAACAGATACGCAGTATTTT. It encodes CATSRQGTDTQYF.

The chain couples TRBV7-8 to TRBJ2-7, with 9 bases aligning to TRBD1. The CDR3 has 16 residues. Germline CDR1 and CDR2: SGHVS and FQNEAQ. Trimming removed 0 bases from V and 5 bases from J; junction bases left unmatched: 8. The CDR3 spells CASSLAPQGAKDEQYF. The CDR3 DNA follows: TGTGCCAGCAGCTTAGCCCCACAGGGGGCGAAAGACGAGCAGTACTTC.

The J gene is TRBJ2-7, the V gene TRBV5-1, with D possibly called TRBD1 or TRBD2 (5 bases each). Trimming removed 4 bases from V and 4 bases from J, with 9 bases in between. There are 12 residues in the CDR3. CDR1 SGHRS and CDR2 YFSETQ come from the germline V gene. CDR3 bases: TGCGCCAGCAGCCTCGGGGCTTACGAGCAGTACTTC. Its protein product is CASSLGAYEQYF.

The CDR3 sequence: CSAQEGTGGHYGYTF. The CDR3 nucleotides are TGCAGCGCCCAAGAGGGGACAGGGGGGCACTATGGCTACACCTTC. The chain uses TRBV29-1 and TRBJ1-2; 11 positions agree with TRBD1. J was trimmed by 3 bases and V by 7 bases; bases with no gene match: 10. The CDR3 covers 15 residues. Germline V gene lookup returns CDR1 SQVTM and CDR2 ANQGSEA.

This chain links TRBV27 with TRBJ2-7; maybe TRBD1 (6 bases). The CDR3 runs 14 residues. Trimming stripped 5 bases from V and 9 bases from J, with 20 bases between. The germline gives CDR1 MNHEY, CDR2 SMNVEV (reference sequence). CDR3 sequence: CASSPNPGAKGQYF. DNA for the CDR3: TGTGCCAGCAGTCCTAACCCAGGGGCAAAGGGGCAGTACTTC.

This chain joins TRBV7-6 and TRBJ2-3, with TRBD2 identical over 8 bases. Germline assignment: CDR1 SGHVS and CDR2 FNYEAQ. This CDR3 contains 16 residues. J lost 3 bases, V lost 2 bases, and 7 bases had no gene match. CDR3 in DNA: TGTGCCAGCAGCTTACGGGGGGGCGCGAGAACAGATACGCAGTATTTT. Its translation is CASSLRGGARTDTQYF.

The V and J genes are TRBV4-3 and TRBJ2-1, with a weak D call TRBD2 (6 bases). Looked up from germline, CDR1 is LGHNA and CDR2 is YSLEER. Trimming took off 1 base at V and 3 bases at J, with 13 bases between the two ends. This CDR3 region has 16 residues. The CDR3: CASSQGLEGIYNEQFF. The CDR3 nucleotides read TGCGCCAGCAGCCAAGGACTAGAGGGAATCTACAATGAGCAGTTCTTC.